The 21 T cell receptor beta chains below come from one sample, sequenced in a study of early stage breast cancer tumors. Here immunoSEQ multiplex PCR was the method, and the copy in TCRdb shows in-frame clones only, minus some. This table has about 69,000 clones, 65% to 85% appearing once. What was sequenced was blood. These receptors were collected from a person aged 35 to 50 with breast cancer.

The rearrangement links TRBV28 to TRBJ2-7, with D unresolved. Trimming cost V 5 bases and J 7 bases, with 15 bases left between them. Per germline, CDR1 MDHEN and CDR2 SYDVKM. The CDR3 is 13 residues long. The CDR3 reads CASSRTNRWEQYF. DNA for the CDR3: TGTGCCAGCAGTAGGACGAATCGCTGGGAGCAGTACTTC.

CDR3 loop: CASSVSTRQGYGYTF. CDR3 nucleotides: TGTGCCAGCAGTGTGAGTACGAGACAGGGCTATGGCTACACCTTC. The chain employs TRBV2 and TRBJ1-2; 7 bases fit TRBD1. The V gene's germline CDR1 is SNHLY and CDR2 FYNNEI. The CDR3 runs 15 residues. V lost 4 bases, J lost 4 bases, and 9 bases stayed unmatched.

The chain has TRBV9 and TRBJ2-2; 9 bases agree with TRBD1. The V gene's germline CDR1 is SGDLS and CDR2 YYNGEE. V trimming: 3 bases; J trimming: 8 bases; junction bases outside the gene matches: 5. There are 14 residues in the CDR3. For the CDR3, the DNA is TGTGCCAGCAGCGGGGGACAGGGTTGGGGGGAGCTGTTTTTT. This translates into CASSGGQGWGELFF.

This clone has only a few counts. This chain connects TRBV2 to TRBJ1-1, with a possible D match to TRBD1 (6 bases). Per the germline V gene, CDR1 is SNHLY and CDR2 is FYNNEI. The length of the CDR3 is 14 residues. Trimming took 6 bases from V and 5 from J, leaving 16 bases between them. CDR3 DNA sequence: TGTGCCAGCAGGCTACAGGGTAGGGGGACTGAAGCTTTCTTT. It translates to CASRLQGRGTEAFF.

This chain uses TRBV6-6 with TRBJ1-3, with D tentatively TRBD1 (5 bases). The CDR3 sequence is 12 residues long. The germline V and J ends were trimmed by 7 bases and 4 bases, with 8 bases remaining between them. The germline CDR1 and CDR2 sequences are MNHNY and SVGAGI (reference sequence). The CDR3 loop reads CASIQAGNTIYF. DNA of the CDR3: TGTGCCAGCATACAGGCCGGAAACACCATATATTTT.

The count of this clone is one. The rearrangement links TRBV28 to TRBJ2-3, with D possibly being TRBD1 or TRBD2 (6 bases each). From germline, CDR1 is MDHEN and CDR2 SYDVKM. This CDR3 comprises 16 residues. V was trimmed by 6 bases and J by 1 base, leaving 17 bases between them. The CDR3 coding sequence is TGTGCCAGCAGGATGGGGGGCGGAGGGGGCACAGATACGCAGTATTTT. Translating it yields CASRMGGGGGTDTQYF.

The chain combines TRBV21-1 with TRBJ2-7; the table's D gene call, TRBD2, was not cross checked with the DNA. TRBV21-1 is a pseudogene locus. This CDR3 contains 12 residues. The CDR3 spells CASLPLGYEQYF. The CDR3 bases are TGTGCCAGCCTCCCCCTCGGTTACGAGCAGTACTTC.

The V and J genes are TRBV30 and TRBJ2-2; no firm D call. From germline, CDR1 is GTSNPN and CDR2 SVGIG (reference sequence). This CDR3 comprises 12 residues. Trimming shortened V by 1 base and J by 6 bases, and 6 bases separated the two germline ends. The CDR3: CAWSGRSGELFF. The CDR3 bases are TGTGCCTGGAGTGGTAGATCCGGGGAGCTGTTTTTT.

This rearrangement joins TRBV5-1 to TRBJ2-3, with 8 nucleotides matching TRBD2. CDR1 is SGHRS, CDR2 YFSETQ, per germline. The junction had 7 bases not matched to a gene; V was cut back by 4 bases and J by 0 bases. This CDR3 comprises 16 residues. CDR3 loop: CASSSSGASSTDTQYF. CDR3 bases: TGCGCCAGCAGCAGTAGCGGGGCCTCTAGCACAGATACGCAGTATTTT.

V gene TRBV7-9 combines with J gene TRBJ1-1; possibly TRBD1 for D (6 bases). CDR1 and CDR2 (germline): SEHNR, FQNEAQ (reference sequence). Trimming shortened V by 3 bases and J by 4 bases, and 12 bases separated the two germline ends. This CDR3 is 14 amino acids long. CDR3 coding DNA: TGTGCCAGCAGCTTGAGACAGGACAGCACTGAAGCTTTCTTT. Residues: CASSLRQDSTEAFF.

V gene TRBV27 combines with J gene TRBJ2-4; D is possibly TRBD2 (6 bases). This CDR3 has 17 amino acids. V was shortened by 2 bases and J by 6 bases, with 20 bases between the two germline ends. Per the germline V gene, CDR1 is MNHEY and CDR2 is SMNVEV (reference sequence). This CDR3 reads CASSLNWAGSGGNIQYF. In nucleotides, the CDR3 is TGTGCCAGCAGTTTAAATTGGGCCGGGAGTGGAGGAAACATTCAGTACTTC.

Turning to this clone: An end of the junction does not agree with germline; a read error may underlie this. V gene TRBV6-5 combines with J gene TRBJ1-2; tentative D call: TRBD1 (6 bases). CDR1 and CDR2 (germline): MNHEY, SVGAGI. The CDR3 has 11 residues. The CDR3 loop is CASRAGERYFF. The CDR3 DNA is TGTGCCAGCAGAGCAGGGGAACGGTACTTCTTC.

The gene calls are TRBV5-4 and TRBJ2-5; TRBD2 matches at 13 bases. The ends lost 4 bases at V and 2 bases at J; junction bases unmatched: 8. CDR3 length: 17 amino acids. Germline CDR1 SGHNT, CDR2 YYREEE (reference sequence). The CDR3 protein is CASSERTSGSAQETQYF. The CDR3 coding sequence is TGTGCCAGCAGCGAGAGGACTAGCGGGAGCGCACAAGAGACCCAGTACTTC.

The chain joins TRBV11-2 to TRBJ2-5; 9 positions match TRBD2. Trimming took 7 bases from V and 2 from J; bases not matched to a gene: 11. CDR1 is SGHAT, CDR2 FQNNGV, per germline. The CDR3 has 16 residues. CDR3 region: CASNRLAESLQETQYF. The CDR3 DNA sequence: TGTGCCAGCAATCGACTAGCGGAAAGCTTACAAGAGACCCAGTACTTC. The whole variable domain, remainder taken from reference TRBV11-2 and TRBJ2-5, is EAGVAQSPRYKIIEKRQSVAFWCNPISGHATLYWYQQILGQGPKLLIQFQNNGVVDDSQLPKDRFSAERLKGVDSTLKIQPAKLEDSAVYLCASNRLAESLQETQYFGPGTRLLVL.

In nucleotides, the CDR3 is TGCGCCAGCAGCTTTTCTGGTTATAGGAACTCTGGAAACACCATATATTTT. This gives the protein CASSFSGYRNSGNTIYF. This chain uses TRBV5-1 with TRBJ1-3, with D uncertain. Trimming removed 2 bases from V and 0 bases from J, with 15 bases in between. Germline CDR1 reads SGHRS; CDR2 reads YFSETQ. The CDR3 runs to 17 residues.

The chain links TRBV10-3 to TRBJ2-7, with 13 bases identical to TRBD2. From germline, CDR1 is ENHRY and CDR2 SYGVKD. V dropped 8 bases and J dropped 1; count of bases not matched to a gene: 5. CDR3 length equals 15 residues. The CDR3 reads CAIRGLAGESYEQYF. The CDR3 nucleotides read TGTGCCATCCGAGGACTAGCGGGAGAATCCTACGAGCAGTACTTC.

The chain couples TRBV28 to TRBJ1-1, with unresolved D. The V and J ends lost 8 bases and 6 bases respectively, with 10 bases between them. Germline assignment: CDR1 MDHEN and CDR2 SYDVKM. This CDR3 is built from 11 residues. The CDR3 coding sequence is TGTGCCAGCGTCCGGGTTCCTGAAGCTTTCTTT. Translated: CASVRVPEAFF. Using reference TRBV28 and TRBJ1-1 for the parts outside the CDR3, the full variable domain is DVKVTQSSRYLVKRTGEKVFLECVQDMDHENMFWYRQDPGLGLRLIYFSYDVKMKEKGDIPEGYSVSREKKERFSLILESASTNQTSMYLCASVRVPEAFFGQGTRLTVV.

This chain uses TRBV6-5 with TRBJ2-7; unclear D gene. V lost 0 bases to trimming and J lost 7 bases, with 7 bases between them. From germline, CDR1 is MNHEY and CDR2 SVGAGI. CDR3 length: 12 amino acids. The CDR3 is CASSYSLSEQYF. CDR3 coding DNA: TGTGCCAGCAGTTACTCACTTAGTGAGCAGTACTTC.

This rearrangement joins TRBV11-3 to TRBJ2-3; D is uncertain. The CDR3 runs to 13 residues. V lost 3 bases to trimming and J lost 2 bases, with 6 bases between them. CDR1 is SGHNT and CDR2 is YENEEA in the germline V gene. The CDR3 DNA reads TGTGCCAGCAGCTTTAGCCCCACAGATACGCAGTATTTT. Translating it yields CASSFSPTDTQYF.

The rearrangement joins TRBV29-1 to TRBJ1-1; D is possibly TRBD1 (5 bases). Germline V gene data show CDR1 as SQVTM and CDR2 as ANQGSEA. Trimming left V 8 bases short and J 0 bases short, with 13 bases between. The CDR3 consists of 13 residues. The CDR3 region is CSSQTDMNTEAFF. The CDR3 DNA is TGCAGCTCACAGACAGATATGAACACTGAAGCTTTCTTT.

The V gene is TRBV19, the J gene TRBJ1-5, with D perhaps matching TRBD1 (6 bases). Germline V gene data show CDR1 as LNHDA and CDR2 as SQIVND (reference sequence). V lost 6 bases and J 7 bases, leaving 19 bases between the germline ends. The CDR3 spans 15 residues. CDR3 nucleotides: TGTGCCAGTAGCGACCGTGGGGGGGCCGGGCAGCCCCAGCATTTT. The encoded protein is CASSDRGGAGQPQHF.